This T cell receptor (beta chain) was obtained from a study of cytomegalovirus exposure and HLA in healthy donors (dated by TCRdb to 2016 to 2017). Broadly, across the study: An earlier analysis of approximately 590 of the donors reported about 250 Gb of sequence data and 100 million to 130 million unique TCR beta sequences from about 179 million T cells. Approximately 300 gigabases of sequencing data and approximately 91 million unique TCR sequences made up an early release that covered around 640 HLA-typed donors. Of the 300 to 400 genotyped donors, over 65% fell in the genetic ancestry cluster associated with self-reported Caucasian donors. The study aimed to test whether signatures of past pathogen exposure could be identified by cataloging public T cell receptors. The study profiled the T cell repertoires of 550 to 700 subjects by immunosequencing and related them to cytomegalovirus serostatus. Besides the first cohort of 500 to 700 subjects, a separate validation cohort made up of around 120 different subjects was used. The study combined high-throughput TCR immunosequencing, statistical association of individual TCRs with disease status, and machine learning to predict cytomegalovirus infection status. A later analysis re-analyzed previously published TCR beta repertoires from roughly 630 donors and added high-resolution HLA genotyping to study TCR occurrence patterns. The later analysis used no new phenotypic data to find candidate immune exposures, relying instead on TCR beta sequences and their occurrence across donors. An earlier analysis of around 580 of the donors used high-throughput TCR beta sequencing to judge whether each TCR beta V gene segment behaved as functional or pseudogenic. Alongside the repertoire data, information on donor age, sex, ethnicity and CMV serostatus was compiled. A later genetic analysis used genome-wide SNP genotypes for about 65% of the roughly 700 donors, treating that subset as a discovery cohort. Every discovery cohort repertoire had been produced on one sequencing platform. HLA typing included class I and class II loci at four-digit resolution. The number of donors typed differed by locus, with 629-630 for A, B, C, DRB1 and DQB1, 522 for DQA1, some 570 for DPA1, and approximately 470 for DPB1. Because of strong linkage in the cohort, roughly five DR-DQ haplotypes were treated as single units for association and clustering. Among roughly 400 genotyped donors of the cohort, an average of about 240,000 unique TCR beta nucleotide sequences were sequenced per donor, around 20% of them non-productive. What the study reported, not specific to this receptor: A later analysis found that most CMV-associated TCR beta chains appeared HLA-restricted, with HLA associations seemingly driven largely by CMV exposure. The study listed approximately 160 TCR beta chains as associated with cytomegalovirus. The classifier was reported to diagnose cytomegalovirus status with high specificity and sensitivity in both the original and validation cohorts. Several of the top co-occurrence clusters appeared to be linked to parvovirus B19, influenza, CMV and Epstein-Barr virus, according to a later analysis. This cohort had only TCR beta chains sequenced, and the lack of alpha or paired-chain data limited which features could be detected. Specific HLA alleles were associated with 15,000 to 20,000 TCR beta sequences at a false discovery rate of 0.05 in a later analysis. In an earlier analysis of roughly 500 of the donors, most TCR beta V segments appeared in productive rearrangements about 90% or about 30% of the time, broadly matching IMGT annotations. Because counts were too low, about 18 rarely observed V segments, including chromosome 9 orphons, were excluded from the earlier analysis of 587 of the donors. Some IMGT-functional V segments, including TRBV6-2 and TRBV6-3, could not be distinguished by the 87-base-pair reads and were therefore excluded. Assigning TCR associations to individual alleles was difficult when HLA alleles, especially DR and DQ, strongly co-occurred. In vitro tests confirmed that a few of the cytomegalovirus-associated TCR beta chains recognize cytomegalovirus antigens. Linkage disequilibrium might explain the correlated functional status among segregating V segments, but an unknown experimental factor could not be excluded. Most TCR sequences were seen in very few donors, while some public TCRs were found in many individuals. The authors suggested that the approach could potentially be extended to other disease states and immunological phenotypes. A further reported finding was that TCR beta sequences accurately predicted the HLA-A and HLA-B alleles for most subjects in the first cohort. CMV serostatus was the only immune exposure information available for the cohort. In a later analysis, HLA-associated TCR beta chains were found to be more clonally expanded and to have lower generation probabilities than equally common non-associated chains. According to a later analysis, TCR association rates differed among HLA loci, with DRB1 alleles showing the most associated TCRs and HLA-C alleles showing the fewest. In a later genetic analysis, fewer N-insertions in productive TCRs were reported among donors in an Asian-associated ancestry cluster than the roughly 640-donor mean. Because some donors lacked HLA typing at each locus, the association tests relied only on the typed subset. A group of highly shared sequence variants was considered likely to be a technical artifact of the sequencing pipeline. V-gene and J-gene trimming of TCR beta chains was associated with a missense DCLRE1C variant in a later genetic analysis, and the association was replicated in an independent cohort. Sequencing depth was assumed to be roughly uniform across donors in the presence/absence analyses, though that assumption may not hold.

The cohort comprised hundreds of healthy bone marrow donors. At the time of sampling, all cohort members were nominally healthy, though unrecorded immune exposures were likely present. The donor tested CMV seronegative, placing the donor among the 350 or so seronegative members of the cohort. Each donor provided a peripheral blood sample, and peripheral blood mononuclear cells were used for TCR beta sequencing. The Qiagen DNeasy Blood Extraction Kit was used to extract genomic DNA from the blood cell samples. From the germline V gene, CDR1 is SGHRS and CDR2 is YFSETQ. Its CDR3 holds 17 amino acids, cysteine through phenylalanine. The sequence is cut down to CDR3 DNA, 51 bases in frame from base 1. Trimming takes 4 bases off V and 5 bases off J; junction bases not matched to a gene: 14. In the case of this clone: Its recognized antigen is unknown. It has no much larger one-base neighbor in the sample; base qualities were not kept.

Receptors were amplified or captured by the immunoSEQ multiplex PCR assay. For the multiplex PCR, a mixture combining 60 forward primers for TCR Vbeta segments and 13 reverse primers for TCR Jbeta segments was used. A multiplex PCR assay on genomic DNA amplified the CDR3 region of rearranged TCR beta genes. The amplified TCR beta libraries were sequenced on the Illumina HiSeq System as 87-base-pair reads. Per the source publication's procedure: A later analysis tallied around 82 million unique TCR beta chains across the 550 to 850 repertoires, and around 9.9 million of those chains were shared by two or more donors. A nearest-neighbor algorithm error-corrected the raw reads and collapsed the reads into unique sequences, merging closely related sequences to remove PCR and sequencing errors. Alignment of CDR3 sequences to IMGT reference sequences was used to assign V, D and J gene segments. For a sequence to be retained, a match of at least six nucleotides was required to both a V gene segment and a J gene segment. A rearrangement was called productive if the CDR3 had no stop codons and remained in frame with V and J, and every other rearrangement was called non-productive. CDR3 was defined by IMGT convention, running from the second conserved V-encoded cysteine to the conserved J-encoded phenylalanine. The earlier analysis of approximately 590 of the donors excluded any sequence lacking an unambiguous match to a single V gene segment. An earlier analysis of some 610 of the donors called V segments functional above 56.7% productive rearrangements and segregating when the between-donor standard deviation exceeded 5%. To diagnose cytomegalovirus status from the catalog of TCR beta chain sequences, a statistical classification framework was built. In a later analysis, V and J genes were assigned by comparing TCR nucleotide sequences against IMGT/GENE-DB human TR gene sequences. Using the TCRdist pipeline, a later analysis assigned CDR3 sequences along with most-parsimonious VDJ recombination scenarios. In a later analysis, each TCR beta chain was defined by its CDR3 amino acid sequence together with its V-gene family, and reads lacking a unique V-gene family were excluded. A later analysis removed 600 or so highly shared, low-generation-probability nucleotide sequences to deal with suspected cross-contamination and a sequencing artifact. In a later analysis, a clonal expansion index was calculated for each public chain from normalized within-repertoire ranks of inferred template counts. Generation probabilities in a later analysis came from a VDJ recombination model fitted to out-of-frame rearrangements, and those results were checked against IGoR. A later analysis scored TCR-TCR, TCR-HLA and TCR-CMV co-occurrence with hypergeometric tests, applying a repertoire-size bias correction to TCR pairs. A later analysis estimated false discovery rates by permuting HLA or CMV assignments 20 times. In a later analysis, co-occurring TCRs were grouped using DBSCAN, and TCRdist sequence similarity was added for clustering within HLA-allele-positive subsets. Repertoires with fewer than 30,000 or more than 120,000 public chains were left out of co-occurrence clustering, as were about five repertoires with anomalous nucleotide sharing. Not all clones reach the TCRdb copy of this immuneACCESS table, which keeps in-frame sequences only. Checked studies attribute under half of the gap to unresolved V genes and leave the rest unexplained. The D gene and trimming were derived from the DNA, and the V and J assignments and clone size from that table. This sample has roughly 98,000 clones in its table, and around three quarters of those were observed once. Of the sample, approximately 2% is held by the ten largest clones.

Sequences were obtained from PBMCs. The chain is encoded by TRBV5-1 joined to TRBJ2-2; 7 of the junction bases match TRBD2. This TCR was sampled from a man aged 35 to 55 in good health and CMV-seronegative. The CDR3 protein sequence reads: CASSPILADLGTGELFF. The sequence in DNA is TGCGCCAGCAGCCCGATCCTAGCGGACCTGGGAACCGGGGAGCTGTTTTTT.